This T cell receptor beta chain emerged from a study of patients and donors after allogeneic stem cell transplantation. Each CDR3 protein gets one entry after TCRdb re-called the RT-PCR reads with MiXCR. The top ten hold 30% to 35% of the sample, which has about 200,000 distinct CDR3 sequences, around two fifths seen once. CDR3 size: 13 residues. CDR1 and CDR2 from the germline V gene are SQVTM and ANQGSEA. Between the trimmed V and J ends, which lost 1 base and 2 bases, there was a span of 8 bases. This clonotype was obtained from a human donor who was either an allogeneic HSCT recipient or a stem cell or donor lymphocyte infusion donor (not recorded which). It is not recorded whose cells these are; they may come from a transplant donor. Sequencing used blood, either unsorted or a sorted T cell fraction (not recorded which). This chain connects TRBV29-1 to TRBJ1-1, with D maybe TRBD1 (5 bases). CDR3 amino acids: CSVEGGGNTEAFF. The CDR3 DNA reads TGCAGCGTTGAAGGGGGGGGAAACACTGAAGCTTTCTTT. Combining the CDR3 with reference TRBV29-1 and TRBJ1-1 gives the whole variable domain SAVISQKPSRDICQRGTSLTIQCQVDSQVTMMFWYRQQPGQSLTLIATANQGSEATYESGFVIDKFPISRPNLTFSTLTVSNMSPEDSSIYLCSVEGGGNTEAFFGQGTRLTVV.